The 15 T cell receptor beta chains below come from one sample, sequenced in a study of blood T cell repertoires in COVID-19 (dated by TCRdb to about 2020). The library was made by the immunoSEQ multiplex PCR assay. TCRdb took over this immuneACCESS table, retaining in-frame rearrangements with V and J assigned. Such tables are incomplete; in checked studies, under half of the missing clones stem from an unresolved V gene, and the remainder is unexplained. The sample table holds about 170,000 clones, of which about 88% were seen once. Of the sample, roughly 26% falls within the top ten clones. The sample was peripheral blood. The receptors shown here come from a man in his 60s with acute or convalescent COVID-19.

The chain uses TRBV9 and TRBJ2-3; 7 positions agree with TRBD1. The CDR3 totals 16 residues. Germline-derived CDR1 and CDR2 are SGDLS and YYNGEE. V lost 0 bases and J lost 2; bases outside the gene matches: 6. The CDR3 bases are TGTGCCAGCAGCGTAGACAACAGGGGTTTCACAGATACGCAGTATTTT. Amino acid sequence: CASSVDNRGFTDTQYF.

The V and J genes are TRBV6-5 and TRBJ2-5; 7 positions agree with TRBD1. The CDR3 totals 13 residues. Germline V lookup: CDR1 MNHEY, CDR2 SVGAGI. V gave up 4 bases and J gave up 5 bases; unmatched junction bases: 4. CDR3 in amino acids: CASSLGGRETQYF. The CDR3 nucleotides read TGTGCCAGCAGTTTAGGGGGCCGGGAGACCCAGTACTTC.

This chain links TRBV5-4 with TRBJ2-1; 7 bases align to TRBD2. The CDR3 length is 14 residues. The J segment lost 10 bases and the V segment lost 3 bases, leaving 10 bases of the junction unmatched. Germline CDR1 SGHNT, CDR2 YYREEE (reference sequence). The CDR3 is CASSSRTSSGEQFF. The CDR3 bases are TGTGCCAGCAGCTCACGGACTAGTTCGGGGGAGCAGTTCTTC.

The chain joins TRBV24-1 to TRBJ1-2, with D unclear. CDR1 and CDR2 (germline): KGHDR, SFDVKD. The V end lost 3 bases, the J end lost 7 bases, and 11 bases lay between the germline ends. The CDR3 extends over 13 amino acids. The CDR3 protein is CATSDGRVAGYTF. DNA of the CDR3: TGTGCCACCAGTGATGGGAGGGTGGCTGGCTACACCTTC.

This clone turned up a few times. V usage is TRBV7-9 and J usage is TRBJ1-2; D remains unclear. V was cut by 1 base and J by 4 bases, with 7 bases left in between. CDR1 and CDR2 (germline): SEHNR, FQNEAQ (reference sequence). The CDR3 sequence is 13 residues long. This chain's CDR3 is CASSLEQSYGYTF. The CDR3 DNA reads TGTGCCAGCAGCTTAGAACAGTCCTATGGCTACACCTTC.

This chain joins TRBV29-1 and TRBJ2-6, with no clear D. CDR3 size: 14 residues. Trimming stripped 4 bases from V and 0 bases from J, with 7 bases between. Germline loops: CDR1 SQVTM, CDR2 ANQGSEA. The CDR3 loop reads CSVGAGSGANVLTF. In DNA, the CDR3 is TGCAGCGTTGGAGCTGGCTCTGGGGCCAACGTCCTGACTTTC.

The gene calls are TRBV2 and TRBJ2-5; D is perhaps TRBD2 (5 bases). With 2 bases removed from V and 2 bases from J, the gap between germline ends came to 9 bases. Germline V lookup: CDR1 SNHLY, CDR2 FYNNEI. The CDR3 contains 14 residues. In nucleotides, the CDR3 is TGTGCCAGCAGTGAACTGCGCGGGCAAGAGACCCAGTACTTC. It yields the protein CASSELRGQETQYF.

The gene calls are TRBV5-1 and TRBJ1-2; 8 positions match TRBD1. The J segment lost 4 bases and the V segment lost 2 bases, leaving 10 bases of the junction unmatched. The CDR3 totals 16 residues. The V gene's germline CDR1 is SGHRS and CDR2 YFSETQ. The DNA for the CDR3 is TGCGCCAGCAGCTTTTATGAACAGGGGGTGGTCTATGGCTACACCTTC. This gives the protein CASSFYEQGVVYGYTF.

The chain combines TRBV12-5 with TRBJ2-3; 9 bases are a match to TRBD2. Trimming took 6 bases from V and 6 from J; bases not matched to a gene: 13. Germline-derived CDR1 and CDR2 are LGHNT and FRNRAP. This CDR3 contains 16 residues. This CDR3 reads CASGTGRLAARDTQYF. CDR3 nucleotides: TGTGCTAGTGGCACCGGAAGACTAGCGGCCCGGGATACGCAGTATTTT.

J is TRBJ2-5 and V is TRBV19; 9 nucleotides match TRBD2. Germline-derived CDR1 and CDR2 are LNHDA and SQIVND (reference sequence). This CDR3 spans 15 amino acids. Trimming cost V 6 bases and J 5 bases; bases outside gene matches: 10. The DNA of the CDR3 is TGTGCCAGTAGCCCTCCCGGACTAGCGTTGGAGACCCAGTACTTC. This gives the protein CASSPPGLALETQYF.

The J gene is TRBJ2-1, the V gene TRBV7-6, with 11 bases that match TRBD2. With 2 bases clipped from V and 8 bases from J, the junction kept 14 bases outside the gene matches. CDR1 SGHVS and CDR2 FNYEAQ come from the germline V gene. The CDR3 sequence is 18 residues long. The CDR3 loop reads CASSLTPPSSGRADEQFF. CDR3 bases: TGTGCCAGCAGCTTAACCCCCCCGAGTAGCGGGAGGGCGGATGAGCAGTTCTTC.

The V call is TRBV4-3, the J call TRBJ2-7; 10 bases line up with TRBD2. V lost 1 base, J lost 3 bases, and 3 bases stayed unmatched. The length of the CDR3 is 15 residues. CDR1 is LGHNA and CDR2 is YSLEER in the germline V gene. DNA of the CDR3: TGCGCCAGCAGCCAAGGGTCTAGCGGGAGCTACGAGCAGTACTTC. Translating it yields CASSQGSSGSYEQYF.

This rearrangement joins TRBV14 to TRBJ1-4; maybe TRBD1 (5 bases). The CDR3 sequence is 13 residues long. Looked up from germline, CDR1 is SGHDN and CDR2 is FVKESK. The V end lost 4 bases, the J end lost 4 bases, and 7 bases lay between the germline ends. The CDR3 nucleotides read TGTGCCAGCAGCCGGGGCCTTAATGAAAAACTGTTTTTT. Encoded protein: CASSRGLNEKLFF.

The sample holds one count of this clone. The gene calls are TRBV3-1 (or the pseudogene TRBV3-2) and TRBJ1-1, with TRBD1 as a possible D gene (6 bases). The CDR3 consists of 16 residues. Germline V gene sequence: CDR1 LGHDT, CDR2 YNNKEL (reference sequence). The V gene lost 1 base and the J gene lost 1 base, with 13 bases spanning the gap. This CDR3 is CASSQARVRGNTEAFF. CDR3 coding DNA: TGTGCCAGCAGCCAAGCTCGGGTCAGGGGGAACACTGAAGCTTTCTTT.

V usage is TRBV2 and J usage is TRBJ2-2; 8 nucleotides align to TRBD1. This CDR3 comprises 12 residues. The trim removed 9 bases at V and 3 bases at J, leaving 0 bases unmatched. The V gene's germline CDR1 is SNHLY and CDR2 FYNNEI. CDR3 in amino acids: CARTGDTGELFF. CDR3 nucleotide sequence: TGTGCCAGGACAGGGGACACCGGGGAGCTGTTTTTT. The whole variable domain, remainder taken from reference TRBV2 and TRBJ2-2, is EPEVTQTPSHQVTQMGQEVILRCVPISNHLYFYWYRQILGQKVEFLVSFYNNEISEKSEIFDDQFSVERPDGSNFTLKIRSTKLEDSAMYFCARTGDTGELFFGEGSRLTVL.